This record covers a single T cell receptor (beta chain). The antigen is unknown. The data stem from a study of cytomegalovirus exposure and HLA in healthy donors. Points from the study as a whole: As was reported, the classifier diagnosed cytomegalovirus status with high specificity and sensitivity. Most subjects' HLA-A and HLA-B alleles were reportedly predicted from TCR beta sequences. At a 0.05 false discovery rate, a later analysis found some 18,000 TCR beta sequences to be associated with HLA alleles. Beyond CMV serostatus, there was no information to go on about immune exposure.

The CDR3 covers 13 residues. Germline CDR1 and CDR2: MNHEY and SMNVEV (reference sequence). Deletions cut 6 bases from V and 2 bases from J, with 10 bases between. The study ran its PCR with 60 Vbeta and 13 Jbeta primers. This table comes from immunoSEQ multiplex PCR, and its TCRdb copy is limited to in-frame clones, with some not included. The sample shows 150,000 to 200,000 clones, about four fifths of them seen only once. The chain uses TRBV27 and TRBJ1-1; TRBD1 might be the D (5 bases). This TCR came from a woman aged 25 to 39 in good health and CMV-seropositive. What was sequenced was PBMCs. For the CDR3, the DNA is TGTGCCAGCAGAGGACACGTAAACACTGAAGCTTTCTTT. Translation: CASRGHVNTEAFF.